This TCR beta chain was retrieved from a study of T cells in Graves' hyperthyroidism and ophthalmopathy. Study information: Peripheral blood samples were taken at initial diagnosis, prior to any treatment.

The CDR3 extends over 18 amino acids. After removal of 2 bases from V and 3 bases from J, the junction contained 8 bases not matched to a gene. Per the germline V gene, CDR1 is SGHVS and CDR2 is FNYEAQ. Researchers amplified the TCR beta CDR3 regions from RNA transcripts. The HTBI primer set drove a first-round RT-PCR of the TCR CDR3. TCRdb re-called the multiplex PCR reads through MiXCR, storing one row per CDR3 protein. There are around 420,000 distinct CDR3 sequences in the sample; around 14% occur only once, and 13% to 15% lies in the top ten. The sequenced material came from blood. The sequence came from a woman younger than 35 with Graves' hyperthyroidism. The genes are TRBV7-6 and TRBJ2-1; 12 nucleotides agree with TRBD2. DNA of the CDR3: TGTGCCAGCAGCTTACCGACTAGCGGGGGCCCTAACTACAATGAGCAGTTCTTC. It is translated as CASSLPTSGGPNYNEQFF.